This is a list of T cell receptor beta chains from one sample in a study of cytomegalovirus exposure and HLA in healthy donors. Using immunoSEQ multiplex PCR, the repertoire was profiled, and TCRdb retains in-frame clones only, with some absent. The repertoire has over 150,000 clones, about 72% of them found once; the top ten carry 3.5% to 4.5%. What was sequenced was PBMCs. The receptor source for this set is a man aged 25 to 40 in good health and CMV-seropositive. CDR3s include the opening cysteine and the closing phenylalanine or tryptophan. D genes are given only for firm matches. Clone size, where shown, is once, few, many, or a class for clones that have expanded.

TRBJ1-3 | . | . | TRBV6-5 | CASSLGRGGNTIYF | TGTGCCAGCAGCCTCGGCAGGGGTGGAAACACCATATATTTT
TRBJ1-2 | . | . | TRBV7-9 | CASSLGENYGYTF | TGTGCCAGCAGCTTGGGCGAGAACTATGGCTACACCTTC
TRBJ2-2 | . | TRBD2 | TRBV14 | CASSHTSATGELFF | TGTGCCAGCAGCCACACTAGCGCCACCGGGGAGCTGTTTTTT
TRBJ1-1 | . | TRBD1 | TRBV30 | CACQTGQGEAFF | TGTGCCTGTCAGACAGGGCAAGGTGAAGCTTTCTTT
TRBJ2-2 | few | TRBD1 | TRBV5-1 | CASSIGTDNTGELFF | TGCGCCAGCAGCATAGGGACAGATAACACCGGGGAGCTGTTTTTT
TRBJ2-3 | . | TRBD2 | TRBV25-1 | CASSGNGGGAGDTQYF | TGTGCCAGCAGTGGTAACGGCGGGGGGGCCGGGGATACGCAGTATTTT
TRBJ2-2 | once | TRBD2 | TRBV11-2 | CASSWEGLAENTGELFF | TGTGCCAGCAGCTGGGAAGGACTAGCGGAGAACACCGGGGAGCTGTTTTTT
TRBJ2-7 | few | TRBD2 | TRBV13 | CASSPRGASGAHEQYF | TGTGCCAGCAGCCCCAGGGGGGCTAGCGGGGCTCACGAGCAGTACTTC
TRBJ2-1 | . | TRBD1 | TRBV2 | CAEGGQGAVEQFF | TGTGCCGAGGGAGGACAGGGGGCTGTTGAGCAGTTCTTC
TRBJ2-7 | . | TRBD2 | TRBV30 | CATGTRAYEQYF | TGTGCCACCGGGACTAGGGCCTACGAGCAGTACTTC
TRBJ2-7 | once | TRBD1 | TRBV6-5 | CASTRTGASGEQYF | TGTGCCAGCACAAGGACAGGGGCCTCCGGGGAGCAGTACTTC
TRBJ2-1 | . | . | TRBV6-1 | CASSEWGEYNEQFF | TGTGCCAGCAGTGAATGGGGGGAGTACAATGAGCAGTTCTTC
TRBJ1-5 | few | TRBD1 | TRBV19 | CATNPEGAQPQHF | TGTGCCACCAATCCGGAGGGGGCACAGCCCCAGCATTTT
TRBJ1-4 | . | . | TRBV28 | CASSPLGGGPTNEKLFF | TGTGCCAGCAGTCCCCTAGGGGGGGGGCCGACTAATGAAAAACTGTTTTTT
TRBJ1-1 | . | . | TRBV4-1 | CASSQGTVTGLNTEAFF | TGCGCCAGCAGCCAAGGCACCGTGACAGGTCTGAACACTGAAGCTTTCTTT
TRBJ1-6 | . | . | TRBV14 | CASRPGSTSPLHF | TGTGCCAGCCGTCCAGGTTCCACCTCACCCCTCCACTTT
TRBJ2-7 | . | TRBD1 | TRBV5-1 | CASSLGGTGSEQYF | TGCGCCAGCAGCTTGGGTGGGACAGGGTCCGAGCAGTACTTC
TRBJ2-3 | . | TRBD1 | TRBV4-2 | CASSQQGQARRTDTQYF | TGTGCCAGCAGCCAACAGGGACAGGCTCGCCGAACAGATACGCAGTATTTT
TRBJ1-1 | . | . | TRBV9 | CASSLRVNTEAFF | TGTGCCAGCAGCCTCAGGGTAAACACTGAAGCTTTCTTT
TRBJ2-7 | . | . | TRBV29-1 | CSVRQALSYEQYF | TGCAGCGTTCGGCAGGCCCTCTCCTACGAGCAGTACTTC
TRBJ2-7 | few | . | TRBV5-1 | CASSGDFPTYEQYF | TGCGCCAGCAGCGGGGACTTCCCTACCTACGAGCAGTACTTC
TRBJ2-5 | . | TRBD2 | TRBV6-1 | CASSEGLAGDETQYF | TGTGCCAGCAGTGAGGGACTAGCGGGGGACGAGACCCAGTACTTC